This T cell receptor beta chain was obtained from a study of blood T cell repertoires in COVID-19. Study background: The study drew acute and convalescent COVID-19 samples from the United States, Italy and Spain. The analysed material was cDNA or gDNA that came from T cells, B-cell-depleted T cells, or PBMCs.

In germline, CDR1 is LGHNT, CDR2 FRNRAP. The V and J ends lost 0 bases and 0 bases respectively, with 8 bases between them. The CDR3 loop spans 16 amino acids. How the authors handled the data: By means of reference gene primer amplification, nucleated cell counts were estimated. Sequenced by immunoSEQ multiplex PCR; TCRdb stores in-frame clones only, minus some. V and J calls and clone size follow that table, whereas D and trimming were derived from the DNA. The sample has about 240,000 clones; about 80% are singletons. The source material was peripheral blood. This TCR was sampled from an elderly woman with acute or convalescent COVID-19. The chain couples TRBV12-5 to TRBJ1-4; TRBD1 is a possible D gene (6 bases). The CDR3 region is CASGLVEGATNEKLFF. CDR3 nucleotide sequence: TGTGCTAGTGGTTTGGTAGAGGGGGCAACTAATGAAAAACTGTTTTTT.